This entry features one TCR beta chain sequence. This sample was taken from a study of Graves' ophthalmopathy and Graves' hyperthyroidism. RNA transcripts were the source from which TCR beta CDR3 regions were amplified. The workflow started with a first-round RT-PCR run with HTBI primers and then moved on to a second-round multiplex PCR. Each CDR3 protein gets one entry after TCRdb re-called the multiplex PCR reads with MiXCR. The sample includes about 740,000 distinct CDR3 sequences, 40% of them seen just once. The V gene lost 1 base and the J gene lost 6 bases, with 7 bases spanning the gap. This CDR3 contains 13 residues. CDR1 is MGHDK, CDR2 SYGVNS, per germline.

Input material: peripheral blood. This chain links TRBV25-1 with TRBJ1-5; weak D call: TRBD1 (5 bases). This sequence was found in an adult man with Graves' ophthalmopathy. CDR3 amino acids: CASSEWGSQPQHF. The CDR3 nucleotides read TGTGCCAGCAGTGAATGGGGCTCTCAGCCCCAGCATTTT.